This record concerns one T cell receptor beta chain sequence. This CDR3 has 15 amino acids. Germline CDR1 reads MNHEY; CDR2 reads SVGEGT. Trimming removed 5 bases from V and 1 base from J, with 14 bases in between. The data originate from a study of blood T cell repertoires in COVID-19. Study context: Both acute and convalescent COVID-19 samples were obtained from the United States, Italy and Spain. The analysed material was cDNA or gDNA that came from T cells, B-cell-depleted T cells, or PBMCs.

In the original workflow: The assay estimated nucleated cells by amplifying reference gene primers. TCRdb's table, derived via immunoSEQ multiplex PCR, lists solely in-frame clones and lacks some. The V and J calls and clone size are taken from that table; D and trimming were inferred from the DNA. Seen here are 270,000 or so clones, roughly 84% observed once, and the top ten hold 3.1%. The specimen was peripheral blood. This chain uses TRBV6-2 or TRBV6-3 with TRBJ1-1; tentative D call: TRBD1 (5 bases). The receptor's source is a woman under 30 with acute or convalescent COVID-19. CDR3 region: CASSRGGGGNTEAFF. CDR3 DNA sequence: TGTGCCAGCAGTCGGGGGGGAGGCGGGAACACTGAAGCTTTCTTT.